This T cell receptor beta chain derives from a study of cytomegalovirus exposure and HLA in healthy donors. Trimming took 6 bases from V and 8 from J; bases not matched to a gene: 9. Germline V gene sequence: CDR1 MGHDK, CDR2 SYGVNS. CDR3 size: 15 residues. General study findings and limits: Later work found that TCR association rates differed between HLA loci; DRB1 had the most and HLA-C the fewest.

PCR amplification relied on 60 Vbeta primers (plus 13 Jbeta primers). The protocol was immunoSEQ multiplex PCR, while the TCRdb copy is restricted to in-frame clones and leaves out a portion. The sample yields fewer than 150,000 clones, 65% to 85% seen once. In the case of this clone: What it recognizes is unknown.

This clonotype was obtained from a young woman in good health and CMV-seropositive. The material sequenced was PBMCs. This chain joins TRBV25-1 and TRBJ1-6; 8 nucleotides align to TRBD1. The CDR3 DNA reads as TGTGCCAGCAGAGTGACAGGGGTTGGTGATTCACCCCTCCACTTT. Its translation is CASRVTGVGDSPLHF.